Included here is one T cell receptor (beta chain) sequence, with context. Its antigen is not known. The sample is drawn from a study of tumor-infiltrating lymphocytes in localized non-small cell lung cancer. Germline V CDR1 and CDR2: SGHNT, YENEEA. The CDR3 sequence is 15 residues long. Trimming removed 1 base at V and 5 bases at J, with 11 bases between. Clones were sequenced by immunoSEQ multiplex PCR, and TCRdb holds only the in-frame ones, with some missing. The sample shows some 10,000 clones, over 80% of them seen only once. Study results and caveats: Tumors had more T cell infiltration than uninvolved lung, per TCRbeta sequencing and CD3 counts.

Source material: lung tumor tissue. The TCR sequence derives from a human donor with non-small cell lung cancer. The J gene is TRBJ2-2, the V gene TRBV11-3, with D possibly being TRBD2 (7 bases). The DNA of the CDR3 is TGTGCCAGCAGCTTAGGGGGGGGCGCTACCGGGGAGCTGTTTTTT. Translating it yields CASSLGGGATGELFF.